These T cell receptor beta chains were read from a single sample in a study of cytomegalovirus exposure and HLA in healthy donors. Using immunoSEQ multiplex PCR, the repertoire was profiled, and TCRdb retains in-frame clones only, with some absent. The sample has under 150,000 clones; approximately 85% are singletons. The sample was PBMCs. These TCRs come from a woman aged 30 to 39 in good health and CMV-seronegative. The CDR3 runs from the conserved cysteine through the conserved F or W. The order of the fields is clone size, D gene, V gene, J gene, CDR3 DNA, CDR3 protein. The D gene is left open where the match is weak. A row's size may be missing; if present it is once, few, many or a size class.

.	.	TRBV5-1	TRBJ1-5	TGCGCCAGCAGCTCGGGGGGCATCAATCAGCCCCAGCATTTT	CASSSGGINQPQHF
.	TRBD2	TRBV5-1	TRBJ2-5	TGCGCCAGCAGCTCCGGGACTAGCGGGGGGACAGAGACCCAGTACTTC	CASSSGTSGGTETQYF
.	TRBD1	TRBV14	TRBJ2-2	TGTGCCAGCAGCCCAGCCGGGACAGAGGGTTTGAACACCGGGGAGCTGTTTTTT	CASSPAGTEGLNTGELFF
once	.	TRBV19	TRBJ1-4	TGTGCCAGCAGTTTTTTGGGGCAGTATAATGAAAAACTGTTTTTT	CASSFLGQYNEKLFF
.	TRBD2	TRBV7-2	TRBJ2-3	TGTGCCAGCAGCTTAAAGCGCGGGGGGGTCGGAGATACGCAGTATTTT	CASSLKRGGVGDTQYF
.	TRBD1	TRBV5-1	TRBJ1-1	TGCGCCAGCAGCTACAGGGGTGGGAACACTGAAGCTTTCTTT	CASSYRGGNTEAFF
.	.	TRBV2	TRBJ1-5	TGTGCCAGCAGTAAGGGGAGGGATCAGCCCCAGCATTTT	CASSKGRDQPQHF
.	TRBD1	TRBV11-2	TRBJ1-2	TGTGCCAGCAGCTTAGATCTGGGACAGGGTGTCCCCTATGGCTACACCTTC	CASSLDLGQGVPYGYTF
.	.	TRBV9	TRBJ2-2	TGTGCCAGCACCCCCACCGGGGGGCGAGGCACCGGGGAGCTGTTTTTT	CASTPTGGRGTGELFF
.	.	TRBV11-1	TRBJ1-2	TGTGCCAGCAGCTTGGGAGACCATTCTAACTATGGCTACACCTTC	CASSLGDHSNYGYTF
.	.	TRBV5-6	TRBJ2-5	TGTGCCAGCAGCTTGGGACTCTGGGAGACCCAGTACTTC	CASSLGLWETQYF
.	.	TRBV15	TRBJ2-2	TGTGCCACCAGCAGAGATCTGAGCTCCGGGGAGCTGTTTTTT	CATSRDLSSGELFF
.	TRBD1	TRBV30	TRBJ1-6	TGTGCCTGGAGCGCACAGGGGGTAGCGACCCTCCACTTT	CAWSAQGVATLHF
.	.	TRBV29-1	TRBJ2-7	TGCAGCGTCTTCGGGACTTCCTCCTACGAGCAGTACTTC	CSVFGTSSYEQYF
few	.	TRBV9	TRBJ2-1	TGTGCCAGCAGCCCAGGGGGGAAGTCCTACAATGAGCAGTTCTTC	CASSPGGKSYNEQFF
.	.	TRBV5-6	TRBJ1-6	TGTGCCAGCAGCTTGGACCCAGGGTATAATTCACCCCTCCACTTT	CASSLDPGYNSPLHF
few	TRBD1	TRBV15	TRBJ2-7	TGTGCCACCAGCGGGACAGGGATTACCTACGAGCAGTACTTC	CATSGTGITYEQYF